What follows are 20 T cell receptor beta chains derived from one specimen sequenced in a study of blood T cell repertoires in COVID-19. Repertoires were generated with immunoSEQ multiplex PCR, while TCRdb's copy carries only in-frame clones and drops some. The top ten clones hold 3% to 4% of a sample with about 200,000 clones, 65% to 90% of them seen once. Sequenced: PBMCs or T cells enriched from blood (not recorded which). Every receptor here comes from a woman between 40 and 50 years old with acute COVID-19.

The V and J genes are TRBV9 and TRBJ1-3; D is uncertain. Trimming removed 5 bases at V and 4 bases at J, with 10 bases between. CDR3 length equals 13 residues. Germline assignment: CDR1 SGDLS and CDR2 YYNGEE. The CDR3 region has the DNA TGTGCCAGCAGGTCCCCCTCGGGAAACACCATATATTTT. This gives the protein CASRSPSGNTIYF.

The V call is TRBV28, the J call TRBJ1-1; D perhaps matches TRBD1 (5 bases). Deletions cut 6 bases from V and 5 bases from J, with 19 bases between. Germline V gene sequence: CDR1 MDHEN, CDR2 SYDVKM. This CDR3 is built from 15 residues. This CDR3 is CASSHSAGGSTEAFF. DNA for the CDR3: TGTGCCAGCAGCCACAGCGCGGGGGGATCTACTGAAGCTTTCTTT.

The gene calls are TRBV7-9 and TRBJ1-4, with TRBD1 as a possible D gene (6 bases). This CDR3 is 16 amino acids long. Trimming removed 1 base at V and 3 bases at J, with 12 bases between. CDR1 and CDR2 from the germline V gene are SEHNR and FQNEAQ (reference sequence). CDR3 protein: CASSLGAGVANEKLFF. CDR3 nucleotides: TGTGCCAGCAGCTTAGGCGCAGGGGTAGCTAATGAAAAACTGTTTTTT.

The chain employs TRBV7-9 and TRBJ2-1; 7 bases are shared with TRBD2. The V and J ends lost 5 bases and 7 bases, in that order; junction bases with no gene match: 14. Germline V gives CDR1 SEHNR, CDR2 FQNEAQ (reference sequence). This CDR3 has 16 residues. CDR3 loop: CASSPFGGRQRNEQFF. CDR3 in DNA: TGTGCCAGCAGCCCCTTCGGGGGGAGGCAGAGAAATGAGCAGTTCTTC.

The genes are TRBV24-1 and TRBJ2-7, with D possibly being TRBD1 (5 bases). V was cut by 7 bases and J by 2 bases, with 14 bases left in between. Germline lookup yields CDR1 KGHDR and CDR2 SFDVKD. The CDR3 covers 14 residues. The CDR3 loop reads CATRMNRTTYEQYF. CDR3 DNA sequence: TGTGCCACCAGGATGAACAGGACCACCTACGAGCAGTACTTC.

The rearrangement links TRBV6-2 or TRBV6-3 to TRBJ1-3; TRBD1 is a possible D gene (5 bases). This CDR3 region has 15 residues. V was clipped by 2 bases and J by 0 bases, with 8 bases between them. The V gene's germline CDR1 is MNHEY and CDR2 SVGEGT. The CDR3, as DNA: TGTGCCAGCAGTTACGACAGATACTCTGGAAACACCATATATTTT. It translates to CASSYDRYSGNTIYF.

The chain has TRBV7-2 and TRBJ1-4; D is possibly TRBD1 (6 bases). This CDR3 has 14 residues. Per germline, CDR1 SGHTA and CDR2 FQGNSA. Trimming shortened V by 5 bases and J by 2 bases, and 9 bases separated the two germline ends. In nucleotides, the CDR3 is TGTGCCAGCAGCAACAGGGTCACTAATGAAAAACTGTTTTTT. Residues: CASSNRVTNEKLFF.

The rearrangement links TRBV7-2 to TRBJ1-1, with D possibly TRBD1 on 5 matching bases. Looked up from germline, CDR1 is SGHTA and CDR2 is FQGNSA. This CDR3 is 15 amino acids long. V shed 2 bases and J shed 1 base, with 11 bases lying between them. This CDR3 reads CASSLQNRQNTEAFF. CDR3 coding DNA: TGTGCCAGCAGCTTACAGAACAGGCAGAACACTGAAGCTTTCTTT.

The genes are TRBV25-1 and TRBJ1-6; 9 nucleotides line up with TRBD1. CDR1 is MGHDK and CDR2 is SYGVNS in the germline V gene. CDR3 length equals 14 residues. Trimming took 6 bases from V and 5 from J; bases not matched to a gene: 2. As DNA, the CDR3 is TGTGCCAGCAGGGGGGACAGGGATAATTCACCCCTCCACTTT. Amino acids: CASRGDRDNSPLHF.

This clone was picked up one time. The chain recombines TRBV3-1 (or the pseudogene TRBV3-2) with TRBJ2-7; TRBD2 matches 13 bases. Trimming removed 0 bases from V and 2 bases from J; junction bases left unmatched: 4. The CDR3 totals 17 residues. Germline values: CDR1 LGHDT, CDR2 YNNKEL (reference sequence). CDR3 bases: TGTGCCAGCAGCCAAGAAACAGGACTAGCGGGGGCCTACGAGCAGTACTTC. Protein sequence: CASSQETGLAGAYEQYF.

V and J are TRBV3-1 (or the pseudogene TRBV3-2) and TRBJ2-3, with D perhaps matching TRBD1 (6 bases). This CDR3 comprises 12 residues. CDR1 and CDR2 from the germline V gene are LGHDT and YNNKEL (reference sequence). The V gene lost 0 bases and the J gene lost 8 bases, with 6 bases spanning the gap. CDR3 bases: TGTGCCAGCAGCCAAGAAGGGGGTACGCAGTATTTT. Its translation: CASSQEGGTQYF.

The chain is built from TRBV28 and TRBJ2-1; TRBD2 agrees at 13 bases. This CDR3 contains 15 residues. Germline V CDR1 and CDR2: MDHEN, SYDVKM. J lost 10 bases, V lost 4 bases, and 7 bases had no gene match. DNA of the CDR3: TGTGCCAGCAGTTCGCCGGGACTAGCGGGATGGGAGCAGTTCTTC. Amino acid sequence: CASSSPGLAGWEQFF.

V usage is TRBV25-1 and J usage is TRBJ2-2; TRBD1 matches 9 bases. With V trimmed by 2 bases and J by 1 base, 5 bases remained unmatched. CDR1 is MGHDK and CDR2 is SYGVNS in the germline V gene. There are 17 residues in the CDR3. CDR3 sequence reads: CASSEGWGQGNTGELFF. The CDR3 nucleotides read TGTGCCAGCAGTGAAGGTTGGGGACAGGGGAACACCGGGGAGCTGTTTTTT.

The chain employs TRBV7-3 and TRBJ1-6; D remains ambiguous. The V and J ends lost 4 bases and 1 base respectively, with 11 bases between them. Per the germline V gene, CDR1 is SGHTA and CDR2 is FQGTGA. This CDR3 spans 16 amino acids. In DNA, the CDR3 is TGTGCCAGCAGCTCTAGGTCTGCGTCCTATAATTCACCCCTCCACTTT. Translation gives CASSSRSASYNSPLHF. Complete variable domain (other parts from reference TRBV7-3 and TRBJ1-6): GAGVSQTPSNKVTEKGKYVELRCDPISGHTALYWYRQSLGQGPEFLIYFQGTGAADDSGLPNDRFFAVRPEGSVSTLKIQRTERGDSAVYLCASSSRSASYNSPLHFGNGTRLTVT.

Many counts were recorded for this clone. The chain has TRBV29-1 and TRBJ2-1; TRBD2 agrees at 12 bases. V lost 6 bases, J lost 0 bases, and 9 bases stayed unmatched. There are 17 residues in the CDR3. Germline V lookup: CDR1 SQVTM, CDR2 ANQGSEA. CDR3 in DNA: TGCAGCGTGGGGGGGACTAGCGGGTCGAGCTCCTACAATGAGCAGTTCTTC. Its protein product is CSVGGTSGSSSYNEQFF.

The gene calls are TRBV9 and TRBJ2-5; 11 bases agree with TRBD2. Trimming removed 0 bases from V and 9 bases from J; junction bases left unmatched: 7. Germline CDR1 reads SGDLS; CDR2 reads YYNGEE. The length of the CDR3 is 15 residues. CDR3 sequence (DNA): TGTGCCAGCAGCGTAGTAGCGGGAGGGCCCGAAGCCCAGTACTTC. This translates into CASSVVAGGPEAQYF.

A few counts support this clone. The rearrangement joins TRBV28 to TRBJ1-2, with D possibly matching TRBD1 (6 bases). The ends were cut back, 9 bases at V and 7 bases at J, with 12 bases in the middle. The CDR3 extends over 11 amino acids. Per germline, CDR1 MDHEN and CDR2 SYDVKM. CDR3 residues: CASQGFGGYTF. The CDR3 bases are TGTGCCAGTCAGGGGTTCGGTGGCTACACCTTC.

The V gene is TRBV4-1, the J gene TRBJ2-1, with D tentatively TRBD2 (6 bases). V was clipped by 11 bases and J by 13 bases, with 15 bases between them. CDR1 is MGHRA and CDR2 is YSYEKL in the germline V gene. The CDR3 consists of 10 residues. CDR3 residues: CAAGTPQQFF. In nucleotides, the CDR3 is TGCGCCGCAGGGACTCCCCAACAGTTCTTC.

This chain connects TRBV6-5 to TRBJ1-2, with TRBD1 as a possible D gene (6 bases). V shed 7 bases and J shed 6 bases, with 18 bases lying between them. CDR1 and CDR2 (germline): MNHEY, SVGAGI. This CDR3 comprises 14 residues. CDR3 coding DNA: TGTGCCAGCACCCTCGGGGGGGGCGTGAATGGCTACACCTTC. The encoded protein is CASTLGGGVNGYTF.

This chain links TRBV19 with TRBJ2-5; D possibly corresponds to TRBD2 (6 bases). Germline V gene data show CDR1 as LNHDA and CDR2 as SQIVND (reference sequence). Trimming left V 5 bases short and J 1 base short, with 14 bases between. CDR3 length: 15 residues. The CDR3 spells CASSGGETRQETQYF. In nucleotides, the CDR3 is TGTGCCAGTAGTGGAGGGGAGACCCGCCAAGAGACCCAGTACTTC. Full variable domain (outside the CDR3, taken from reference TRBV19 and TRBJ2-5): DGGITQSPKYLFRKEGQNVTLSCEQNLNHDAMYWYRQDPGQGLRLIYYSQIVNDFQKGDIAEGYSVSREKKESFPLTVTSAQKNPTAFYLCASSGGETRQETQYFGPGTRLLVL.